The entry that follows covers one T cell receptor (beta chain) sequence. CDR3 length: 15 residues. The germline gives CDR1 LNHDA, CDR2 SQIVND (reference sequence). The V gene lost 5 bases and the J gene lost 6 bases, with 19 bases spanning the gap. The data stem from a study of T cell responses to AZD1222 COVID-19 vaccine. The protocol was immunoSEQ multiplex PCR, while the TCRdb copy is restricted to in-frame clones and leaves out a portion. This sample yields approximately 100,000 clones, of which approximately 91% are seen a single time; approximately 15% belongs to the top ten. The source was peripheral blood, collected on day 0 of AZD1222 vaccination. The origin of this receptor is an adult in good health. The chain combines TRBV19 with TRBJ1-1, with a possible D match to TRBD1 (6 bases). The CDR3: CASSSPGPQGAEAFF. DNA for the CDR3: TGTGCCAGTAGTTCCCCAGGCCCACAGGGCGCTGAAGCTTTCTTT.